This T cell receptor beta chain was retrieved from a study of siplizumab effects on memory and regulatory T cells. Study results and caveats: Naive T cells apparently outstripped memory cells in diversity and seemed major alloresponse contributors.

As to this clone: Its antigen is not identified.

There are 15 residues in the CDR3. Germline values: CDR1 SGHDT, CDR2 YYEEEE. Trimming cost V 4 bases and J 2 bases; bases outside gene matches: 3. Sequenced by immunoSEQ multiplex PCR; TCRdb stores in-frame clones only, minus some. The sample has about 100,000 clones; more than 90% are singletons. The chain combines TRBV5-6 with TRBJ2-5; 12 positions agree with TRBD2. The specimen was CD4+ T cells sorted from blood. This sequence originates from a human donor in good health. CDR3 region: CASSLGLAGQETQYF. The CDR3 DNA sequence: TGTGCCAGCAGCCTAGGACTAGCGGGGCAAGAGACCCAGTACTTC.